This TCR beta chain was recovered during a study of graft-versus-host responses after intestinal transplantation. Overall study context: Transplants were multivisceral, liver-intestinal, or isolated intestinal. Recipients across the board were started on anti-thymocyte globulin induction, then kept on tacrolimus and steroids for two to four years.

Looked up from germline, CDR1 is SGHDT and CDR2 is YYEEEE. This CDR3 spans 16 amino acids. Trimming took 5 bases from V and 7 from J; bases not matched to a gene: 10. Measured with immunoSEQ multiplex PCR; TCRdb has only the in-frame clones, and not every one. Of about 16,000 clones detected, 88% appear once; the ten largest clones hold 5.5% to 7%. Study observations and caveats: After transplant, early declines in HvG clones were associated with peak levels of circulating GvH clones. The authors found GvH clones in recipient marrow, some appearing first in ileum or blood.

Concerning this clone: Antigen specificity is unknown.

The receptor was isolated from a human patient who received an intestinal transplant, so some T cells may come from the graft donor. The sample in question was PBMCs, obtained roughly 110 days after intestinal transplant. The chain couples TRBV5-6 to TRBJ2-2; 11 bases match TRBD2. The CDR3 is CASRTSGRSFVGELFF. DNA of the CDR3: TGTGCCAGCAGAACTAGCGGGAGATCATTCGTCGGGGAGCTGTTTTTT.